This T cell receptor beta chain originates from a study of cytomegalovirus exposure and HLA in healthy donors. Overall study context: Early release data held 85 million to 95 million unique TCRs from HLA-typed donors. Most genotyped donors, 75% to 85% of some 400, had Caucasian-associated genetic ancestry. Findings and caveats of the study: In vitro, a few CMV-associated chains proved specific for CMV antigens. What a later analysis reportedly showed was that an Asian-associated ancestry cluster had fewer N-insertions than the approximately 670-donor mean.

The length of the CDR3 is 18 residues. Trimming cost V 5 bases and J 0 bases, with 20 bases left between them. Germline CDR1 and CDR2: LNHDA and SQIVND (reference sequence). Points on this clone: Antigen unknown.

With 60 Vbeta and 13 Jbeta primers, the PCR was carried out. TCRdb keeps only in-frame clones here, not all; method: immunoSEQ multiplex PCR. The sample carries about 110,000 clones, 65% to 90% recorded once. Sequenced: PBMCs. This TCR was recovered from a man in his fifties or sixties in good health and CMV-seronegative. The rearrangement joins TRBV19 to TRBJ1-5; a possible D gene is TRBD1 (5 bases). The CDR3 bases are TGTGCCAGTAGTCCCCGTCGGCAGGGCGCTTATAGCAATCAGCCCCAGCATTTT. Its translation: CASSPRRQGAYSNQPQHF.